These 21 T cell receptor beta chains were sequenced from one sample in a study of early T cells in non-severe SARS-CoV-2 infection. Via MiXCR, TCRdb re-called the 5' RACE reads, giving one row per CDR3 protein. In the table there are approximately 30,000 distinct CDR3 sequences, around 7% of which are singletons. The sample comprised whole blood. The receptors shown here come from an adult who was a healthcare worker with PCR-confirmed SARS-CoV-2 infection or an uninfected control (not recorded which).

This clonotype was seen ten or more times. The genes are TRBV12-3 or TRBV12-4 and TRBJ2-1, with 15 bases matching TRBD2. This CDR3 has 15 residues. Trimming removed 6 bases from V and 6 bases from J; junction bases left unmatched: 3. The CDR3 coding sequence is TGTGCCAGCAGACTGGGACTAGCGGGAGGCAATGAGCAGTTCTTC. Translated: CASRLGLAGGNEQFF.

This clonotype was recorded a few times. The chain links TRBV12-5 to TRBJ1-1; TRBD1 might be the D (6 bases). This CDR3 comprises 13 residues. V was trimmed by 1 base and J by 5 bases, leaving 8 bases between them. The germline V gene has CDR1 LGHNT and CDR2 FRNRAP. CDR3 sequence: CASGLEQGTEAFF. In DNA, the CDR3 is TGTGCTAGTGGTTTGGAGCAGGGGACTGAAGCTTTCTTT. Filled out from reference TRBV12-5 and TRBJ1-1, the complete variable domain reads DARVTQTPRHKVTEMGQEVTMRCQPILGHNTVFWYRQTMMQGLELLAYFRNRAPLDDSGMPKDRFSAEMPDATLATLKIQPSEPRDSAVYFCASGLEQGTEAFFGQGTRLTVV.

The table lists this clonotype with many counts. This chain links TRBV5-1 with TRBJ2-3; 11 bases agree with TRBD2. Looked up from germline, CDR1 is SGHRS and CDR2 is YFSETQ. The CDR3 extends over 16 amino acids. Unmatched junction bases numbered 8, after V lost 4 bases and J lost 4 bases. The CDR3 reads CASSGTSGSFSDTQYF. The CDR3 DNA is TGCGCCAGCAGCGGAACTAGCGGGAGTTTTTCAGATACGCAGTATTTT.

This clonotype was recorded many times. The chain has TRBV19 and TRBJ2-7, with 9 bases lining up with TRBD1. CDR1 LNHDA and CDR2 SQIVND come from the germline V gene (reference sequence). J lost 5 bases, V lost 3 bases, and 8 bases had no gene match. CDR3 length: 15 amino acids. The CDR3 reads CASSISGQGIDEQYF. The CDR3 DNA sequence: TGTGCCAGTAGTATTTCGGGACAGGGTATCGACGAGCAGTACTTC.

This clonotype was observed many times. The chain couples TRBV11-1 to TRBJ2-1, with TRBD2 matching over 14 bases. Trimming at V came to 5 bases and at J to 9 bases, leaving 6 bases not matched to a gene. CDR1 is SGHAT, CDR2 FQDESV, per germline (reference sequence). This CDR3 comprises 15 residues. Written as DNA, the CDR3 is TGTGCCAGCAGCCCGGGACTAGCGGGAGCGGTTGAGCAGTTCTTC. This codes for CASSPGLAGAVEQFF.

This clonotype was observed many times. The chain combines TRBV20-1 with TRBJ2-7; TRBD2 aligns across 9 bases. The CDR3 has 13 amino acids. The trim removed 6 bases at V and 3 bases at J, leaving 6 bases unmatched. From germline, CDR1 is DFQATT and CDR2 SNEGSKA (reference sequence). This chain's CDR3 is CSAQAGGVYEQYF. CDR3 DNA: TGCAGTGCCCAAGCGGGAGGCGTCTACGAGCAGTACTTC.

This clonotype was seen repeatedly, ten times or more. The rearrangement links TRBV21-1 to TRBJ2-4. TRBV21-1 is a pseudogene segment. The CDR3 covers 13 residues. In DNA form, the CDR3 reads TGTGCCAGCAGCAACAGGGCCAAAAACATTCAGTACTTC. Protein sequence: CASSNRAKNIQYF.

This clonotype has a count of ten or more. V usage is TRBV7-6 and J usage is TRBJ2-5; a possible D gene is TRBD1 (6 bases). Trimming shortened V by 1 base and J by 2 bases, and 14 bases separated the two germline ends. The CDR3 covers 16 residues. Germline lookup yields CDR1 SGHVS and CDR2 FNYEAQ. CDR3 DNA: TGTGCCAGCAGCTTAGTACAGGGTTATATTCAAGAGACCCAGTACTTC. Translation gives CASSLVQGYIQETQYF. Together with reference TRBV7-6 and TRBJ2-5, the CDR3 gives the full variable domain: GAGVSQSPRYKVTKRGQDVALRCDPISGHVSLYWYRQALGQGPEFLTYFNYEAQQDKSGLPNDRFSAERPEGSISTLTIQRTEQRDSAMYRCASSLVQGYIQETQYFGPGTRLLVL.

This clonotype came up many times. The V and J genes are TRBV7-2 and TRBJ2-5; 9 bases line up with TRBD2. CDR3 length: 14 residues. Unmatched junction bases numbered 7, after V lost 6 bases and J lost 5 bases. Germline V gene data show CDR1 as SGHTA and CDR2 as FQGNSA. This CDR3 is CASSYSGRKETQYF. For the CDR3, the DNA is TGTGCCAGCAGTTATAGCGGGAGAAAGGAGACCCAGTACTTC.

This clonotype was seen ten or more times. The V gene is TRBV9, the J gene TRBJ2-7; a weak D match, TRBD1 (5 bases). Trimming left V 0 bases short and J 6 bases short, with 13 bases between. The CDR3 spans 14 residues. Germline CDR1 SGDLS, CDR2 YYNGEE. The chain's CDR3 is CASSVGPGSVEQYF. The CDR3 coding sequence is TGTGCCAGCAGCGTAGGTCCAGGGTCGGTCGAGCAGTACTTC.

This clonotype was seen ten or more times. The CDR3 DNA sequence: TGTGCCAGCAGAAGAGGACTAGCGGGAGGGATCTACTTC. Protein: CASRRGLAGGIYF. The V call is TRBV3-1, the J call TRBJ2-7, with TRBD2 matching 15 bases. The CDR3 runs 13 residues. Germline lookup yields CDR1 LGHDT and CDR2 YNNKEL (reference sequence). The ends lost 6 bases at V and 13 bases at J; junction bases unmatched: 7.

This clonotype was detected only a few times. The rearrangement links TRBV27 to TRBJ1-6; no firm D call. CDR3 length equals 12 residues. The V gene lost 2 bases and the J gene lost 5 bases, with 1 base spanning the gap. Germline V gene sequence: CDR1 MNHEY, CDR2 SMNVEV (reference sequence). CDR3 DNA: TGTGCCAGCAGTTTACATAATTCACCCCTCCACTTT. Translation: CASSLHNSPLHF.

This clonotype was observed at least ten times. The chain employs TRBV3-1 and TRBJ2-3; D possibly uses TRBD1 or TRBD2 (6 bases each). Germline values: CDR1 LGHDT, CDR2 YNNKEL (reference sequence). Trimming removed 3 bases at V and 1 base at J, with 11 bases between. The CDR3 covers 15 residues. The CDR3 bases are TGTGCCAGCAGCCACCAGAGGGGGGGCACAGATACGCAGTATTTT. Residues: CASSHQRGGTDTQYF.

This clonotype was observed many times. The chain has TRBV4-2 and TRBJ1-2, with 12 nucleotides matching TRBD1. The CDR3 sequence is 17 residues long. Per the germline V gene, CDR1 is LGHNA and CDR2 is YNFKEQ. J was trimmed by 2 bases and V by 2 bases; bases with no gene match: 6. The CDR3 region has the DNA TGTGCCAGCAGCCAACGCCTTGGGACAGGGGGCAACTATGGCTACACCTTC. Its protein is CASSQRLGTGGNYGYTF.

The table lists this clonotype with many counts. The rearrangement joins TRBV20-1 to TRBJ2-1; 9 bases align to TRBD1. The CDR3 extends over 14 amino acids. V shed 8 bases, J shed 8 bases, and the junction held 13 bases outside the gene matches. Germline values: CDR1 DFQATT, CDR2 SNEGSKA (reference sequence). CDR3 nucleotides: TGCAGTTCCTACCCCCCTACAGGGGGCGATGAGCAGTTCTTC. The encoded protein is CSSYPPTGGDEQFF.

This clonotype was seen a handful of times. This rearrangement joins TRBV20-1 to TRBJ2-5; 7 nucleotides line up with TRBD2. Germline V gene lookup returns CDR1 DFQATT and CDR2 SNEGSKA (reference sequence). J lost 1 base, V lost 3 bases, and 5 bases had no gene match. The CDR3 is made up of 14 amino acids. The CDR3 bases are TGCAGTGCTAGGCCAACTAGCGCCCAAGAGACCCAGTACTTC. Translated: CSARPTSAQETQYF.

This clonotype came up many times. The CDR3 reads CASSQEGTPSYEQYF. DNA of the CDR3: TGCGCCAGCAGCCAAGAGGGGACACCCTCCTACGAGCAGTACTTC. The chain joins TRBV4-3 to TRBJ2-7, with D possibly being TRBD1 (6 bases). The V gene's germline CDR1 is LGHNA and CDR2 YSLEER. CDR3 length: 15 residues. V lost 0 bases and J 0 bases, leaving 9 bases between the germline ends.

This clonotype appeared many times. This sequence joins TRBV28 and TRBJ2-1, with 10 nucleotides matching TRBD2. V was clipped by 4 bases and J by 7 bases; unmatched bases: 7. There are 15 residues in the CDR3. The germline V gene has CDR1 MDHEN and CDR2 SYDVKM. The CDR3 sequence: CASSYLAGVTNEQFF. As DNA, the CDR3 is TGTGCCAGCAGTTATCTAGCGGGAGTCACAAATGAGCAGTTCTTC.

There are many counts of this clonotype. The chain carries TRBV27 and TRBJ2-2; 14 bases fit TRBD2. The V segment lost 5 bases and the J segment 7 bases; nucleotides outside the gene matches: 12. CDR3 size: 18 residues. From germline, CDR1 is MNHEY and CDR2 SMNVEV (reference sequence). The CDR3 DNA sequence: TGTGCCAGCAGTCCGAGACTAGCGGGAGGGCTACGTGACGGGGAGCTGTTTTTT. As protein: CASSPRLAGGLRDGELFF.

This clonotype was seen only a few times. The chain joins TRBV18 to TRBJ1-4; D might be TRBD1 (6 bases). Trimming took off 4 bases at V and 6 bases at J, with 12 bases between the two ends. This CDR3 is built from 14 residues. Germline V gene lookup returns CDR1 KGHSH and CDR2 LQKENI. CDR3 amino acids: CASSQRGRDEKLFF. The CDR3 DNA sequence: TGTGCCAGCTCACAGAGGGGGAGAGATGAAAAACTGTTTTTT.

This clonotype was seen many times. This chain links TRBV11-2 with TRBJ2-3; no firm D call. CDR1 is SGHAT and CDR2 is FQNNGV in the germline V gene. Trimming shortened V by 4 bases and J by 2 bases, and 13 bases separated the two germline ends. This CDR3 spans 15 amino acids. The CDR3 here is CASSSPPRFTDTQYF. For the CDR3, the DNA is TGTGCCAGCAGCTCTCCCCCTCGCTTCACAGATACGCAGTATTTT.